This entry lists 13 T cell receptor beta chains sequenced from one sample in a study of T cells after posttransplantation cyclophosphamide. The assay was immunoSEQ multiplex PCR, and TCRdb's table has in-frame clones only and misses some. The repertoire holds 20,000 to 25,000 clones, around 73% seen once, with approximately 0.65% in the top ten. The material sequenced was memory CD4+ T cells sorted from PBMCs. These receptors were taken from a woman aged 60-75 years in good health, CMV-negative, and a related stem cell transplant donor.

In its sample, this clone was seen once. V usage is TRBV6-5 and J usage is TRBJ1-1; a possible D gene is TRBD1 (5 bases). The germline V gene has CDR1 MNHEY and CDR2 SVGAGI. Deletions cut 7 bases from V and 0 bases from J, with 9 bases between. This CDR3 has 13 amino acids. The CDR3 loop is CASMRQMNTEAFF. The CDR3 nucleotides are TGTGCCAGCATGAGACAGATGAACACTGAAGCTTTCTTT.

The CDR3 spells CASSLRGTKDTQYF. The CDR3 DNA is TGTGCCAGCAGTTTACGAGGGACAAAGGATACGCAGTATTTT. V and J are TRBV27 and TRBJ2-3, with D maybe TRBD1 (6 bases). Germline V CDR1 and CDR2: MNHEY, SMNVEV (reference sequence). V was shortened by 2 bases and J by 6 bases, with 12 bases between the two germline ends. The CDR3 length is 14 residues.

The rearrangement joins TRBV5-4 to TRBJ1-2, with 8 bases aligning to TRBD1. Germline CDR1 is SGHNT and CDR2 is YYREEE (reference sequence). The CDR3 is made up of 14 amino acids. V lost 6 bases, J lost 4 bases, and 8 bases stayed unmatched. The CDR3 reads CASNRQGSSYGYTF. CDR3 sequence (DNA): TGTGCCAGCAACCGACAGGGGAGTTCCTATGGCTACACCTTC. Variable domain in full (rest from reference TRBV5-4 and TRBJ1-2): ETGVTQSPTHLIKTRGQQVTLRCSSQSGHNTVSWYQQALGQGPQFIFQYYREEENGRGNFPPRFSGLQFPNYSSELNVNALELDDSALYLCASNRQGSSYGYTFGSGTRLTVV.

This rearrangement joins TRBV11-1 to TRBJ1-1, with 7 bases matching TRBD1. The V segment lost 6 bases and the J segment 7 bases; nucleotides outside the gene matches: 5. Germline V gene lookup returns CDR1 SGHAT and CDR2 FQDESV (reference sequence). The CDR3 length is 12 residues. DNA of the CDR3: TGTGCCAGCAGTCGACAGGGATTTGAAGCTTTCTTT. Protein sequence: CASSRQGFEAFF. The complete variable domain, with remaining parts taken from reference TRBV11-1 and TRBJ1-1, reads EAEVAQSPRYKITEKSQAVAFWCDPISGHATLYWYRQILGQGPELLVQFQDESVVDDSQLPKDRFSAERLKGVDSTLKIQPAELGDSAMYLCASSRQGFEAFFGQGTRLTVV.

The V call is TRBV6-6, the J call TRBJ2-7; the D gene is possibly TRBD1 (6 bases). V lost 5 bases and J lost 6, with 14 bases in between. This CDR3 contains 13 residues. Germline assignment: CDR1 MNHNY and CDR2 SVGAGI (reference sequence). The CDR3 sequence is CASSRKQGAEQYF. As DNA, the CDR3 is TGTGCCAGCAGTCGGAAACAGGGTGCCGAGCAGTACTTC.

The gene calls are TRBV19 and TRBJ1-2, with D perhaps TRBD1 (5 bases). The CDR3 contains 16 residues. CDR1 and CDR2 from the germline V gene are LNHDA and SQIVND (reference sequence). Trimming shortened V by 1 base and J by 3 bases, and 15 bases separated the two germline ends. The DNA of the CDR3 is TGTGCCAGTAGTATAGCCCCGAGACAGCTATACTATGGCTACACCTTC. Its translation: CASSIAPRQLYYGYTF. The entire variable domain, with the rest obtained from reference TRBV19 and TRBJ1-2, is as follows: DGGITQSPKYLFRKEGQNVTLSCEQNLNHDAMYWYRQDPGQGLRLIYYSQIVNDFQKGDIAEGYSVSREKKESFPLTVTSAQKNPTAFYLCASSIAPRQLYYGYTFGSGTRLTVV.

The gene calls are TRBV9 and TRBJ2-3; 7 positions agree with TRBD1. The germline CDR1 and CDR2 sequences are SGDLS and YYNGEE. J lost 1 base, V lost 0 bases, and 5 bases had no gene match. The CDR3 sequence is 16 residues long. The DNA of the CDR3 is TGTGCCAGCAGCGTAGGGCGAGGGGGCGGCACAGATACGCAGTATTTT. Translation: CASSVGRGGGTDTQYF.

There are a few counts of this clone. The rearrangement uses TRBV6-5 and TRBJ1-1; 8 bases agree with TRBD1. The germline gives CDR1 MNHEY, CDR2 SVGAGI. This CDR3 has 14 amino acids. The J segment lost 5 bases and the V segment lost 6 bases, leaving 8 bases of the junction unmatched. The CDR3 spells CASRPHRGKTEAFF. CDR3 nucleotides: TGTGCCAGCAGGCCGCACAGGGGGAAAACTGAAGCTTTCTTT.

This clone was detected a few times. The chain joins TRBV5-1 to TRBJ2-5, with 8 bases identical to TRBD1. V lost 2 bases, J lost 6 bases, and 3 bases stayed unmatched. Germline CDR1 is SGHRS and CDR2 is YFSETQ. This CDR3 region has 13 residues. The CDR3 DNA sequence: TGCGCCAGCAGCTTACAGGGGGGACAGACCCAGTACTTC. Protein product: CASSLQGGQTQYF.

The V gene is TRBV10-1, the J gene TRBJ2-2; D ambiguous. The CDR3 is made up of 14 amino acids. Germline-derived CDR1 and CDR2 are WNHNN and SYGVQD (reference sequence). The V and J ends lost 4 bases and 4 bases respectively, with 10 bases between them. CDR3 coding DNA: TGCGCCAGCAGTGCGGCACAGCTCACCGGGGAGCTGTTTTTT. Encoded protein: CASSAAQLTGELFF.

V and J are TRBV6-5 and TRBJ1-1; D gene unclear. The CDR3 extends over 11 amino acids. Germline loops: CDR1 MNHEY, CDR2 SVGAGI. Trimming took 7 bases from V and 8 from J, leaving 11 bases between them. The chain's CDR3 is CASKTLREAFF. CDR3 bases: TGTGCCAGCAAGACCCTCAGGGAAGCTTTCTTT.

The rearrangement joins TRBV7-2 to TRBJ1-6; TRBD1 might be the D (6 bases). This CDR3 is built from 12 residues. The germline V gene encodes CDR1 SGHTA and CDR2 FQGNSA. Trimming removed 5 bases at V and 13 bases at J, with 12 bases between. CDR3 nucleotides: TGTGCCAGCAGCCCCCAGGACAGTCCCCTCCACTTT. Its translation is CASSPQDSPLHF.

This chain uses TRBV10-3 with TRBJ1-1; 7 nucleotides align to TRBD1. The CDR3 length is 15 residues. Germline-derived CDR1 and CDR2 are ENHRY and SYGVKD. V lost 6 bases and J lost 5; bases outside the gene matches: 12. CDR3 loop: CAISLNTGVDTEAFF. The CDR3 DNA follows: TGTGCCATCAGCCTAAACACAGGGGTGGATACTGAAGCTTTCTTT.